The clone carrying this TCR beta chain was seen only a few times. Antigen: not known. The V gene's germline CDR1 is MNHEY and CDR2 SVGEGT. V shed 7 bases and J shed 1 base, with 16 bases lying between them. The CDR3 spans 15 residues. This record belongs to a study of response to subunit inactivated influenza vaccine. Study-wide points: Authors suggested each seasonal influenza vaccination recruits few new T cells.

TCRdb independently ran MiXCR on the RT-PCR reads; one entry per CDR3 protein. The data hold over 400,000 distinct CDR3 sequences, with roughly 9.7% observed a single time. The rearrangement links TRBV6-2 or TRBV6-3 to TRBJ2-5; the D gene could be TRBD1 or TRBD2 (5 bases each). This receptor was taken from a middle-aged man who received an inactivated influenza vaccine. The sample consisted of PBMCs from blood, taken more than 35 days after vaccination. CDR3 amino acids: CASINIGAIQETQYF. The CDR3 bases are TGTGCCAGCATCAATATCGGGGCCATCCAAGAGACCCAGTACTTC.